This record looks at one T cell receptor (beta chain) sequence and its context. These data originate in a study of CD8+ T cells in alopecia areata. Germline V gene lookup returns CDR1 SQVTM and CDR2 ANQGSEA. V lost 4 bases to trimming and J lost 2 bases; unmatched junction nucleotides: 12. CDR3 length: 16 residues. The sample's treatment: oral pan-JAK inhibitor, 5-10 mg twice daily. Individuals with alopecia areata gave both lesional scalp punch biopsies and peripheral blood for collection. Investigators isolated RNA and reverse transcribed it into cDNA to act as the sequencing template. Assay used: immunoSEQ multiplex PCR; TCRdb lists only in-frame clones, some missing. Counted here are fewer than 250,000 clones, 55% to 70% occurring once; the ten biggest clones make up 0.65% to 0.7%.

The sequences come from CD4+ T cells sorted from blood, collected at week 4, from a patient treated with tofacitinib. The V call is TRBV29-1, the J call TRBJ2-7; 9 positions match TRBD1. This sequence was found in a human donor with alopecia areata. CDR3 in DNA: TGCAGCGTTGTTTCGGCGGGACAGGGAACGACCTACGAGCAGTACTTC. It specifies CSVVSAGQGTTYEQYF.